This TCR beta chain is from a study of T cell responses to AZD1222 COVID-19 vaccine. Findings of the study overall: Reports say nearly half of spike-specific TCRs go after unmutated variant regions. Donors were mostly white British, more females; clonal diversity possibly underestimated. No day 14 peak samples; only post-peak repertoires were characterized.

Concerning this clone: Its target is unknown.

TCRdb keeps only in-frame clones here, not all; method: immunoSEQ multiplex PCR. In the table there are more than 95,000 clones, 93% of which are singletons. V lost 5 bases, J lost 3 bases, and 7 bases stayed unmatched. This CDR3 comprises 15 residues. Germline V gene lookup returns CDR1 LNHDA and CDR2 SQIVND (reference sequence). The material was peripheral blood, obtained on day 0 of AZD1222 vaccination. The receptor was isolated from an adult in good health. The rearrangement links TRBV19 to TRBJ2-1; TRBD1 matches at 7 bases. CDR3 DNA sequence: TGTGCCAGTAGTTACAGGGGTACTTTCTACAATGAGCAGTTCTTC. It is translated as CASSYRGTFYNEQFF.